This TCR beta chain emerged from a study of blood T cell repertoires in COVID-19. CDR1 and CDR2 (germline): WNHNN, SYGVQD (reference sequence). This CDR3 region has 15 residues. V lost 3 bases to trimming and J lost 1 base; unmatched junction nucleotides: 4. Only in-frame clones appear in the TCRdb table, and some are missing; sequencing was by immunoSEQ multiplex PCR. The sample contains about 300,000 clones, 70% to 90% of which appear only once. Sequenced input: PBMCs or T cells enriched from blood (not recorded which). V is TRBV10-1 and J is TRBJ2-5; 8 bases are a match to TRBD1. This clonotype was sampled from a young woman who had recovered from COVID-19. In DNA form, the CDR3 reads TGCGCCAGCAGTGACCCCGGACAGGGCCAAGAGACCCAGTACTTC. This encodes CASSDPGQGQETQYF.